The source of this TCR beta chain is a study of OX40 agonist ivuxolimab in advanced cancers. Clones were read by immunoSEQ multiplex PCR, and TCRdb kept only the in-frame ones, dropping some. The sample yields 14,000 to 15,000 clones, 80% seen once. This CDR3 spans 13 amino acids. Trimming took off 3 bases at V and 6 bases at J, with 10 bases between the two ends. CDR1 and CDR2 (germline): SGDLS, YYNGEE. The clonotype originates from an adult with an advanced solid tumor such as melanoma, head and neck, liver or kidney cancer. The material was CD4+ or CD8+ T cells sorted from blood, obtained in a trial of the OX40 agonist ivuxolimab. The chain recombines TRBV9 with TRBJ2-1; TRBD2 might be the D (6 bases). CDR3 sequence: CASSGGVGNEQFF. CDR3 sequence (DNA): TGTGCCAGCAGCGGGGGGGTAGGCAATGAGCAGTTCTTC.